This T cell receptor (beta chain) is from a study of OX40 agonist ivuxolimab in advanced cancers. About the research overall: Ivuxolimab doses were 0.01, 0.1, 0.3, 1.5, 3 or 10 mg/kg every 2 weeks. General study results and limits: Expanded peripheral T-cell antigen specificity went undetermined. In the 0.1 to 3.0 mg/kg range, CD4+ and CD8+ blood T cells had expanded clonally by week 6. Average numbers of expanded clones were greater in CD8+ T cells than in CD4+.

With regard to this clone: Its target is not known.

The CDR3 has 17 amino acids. Germline V gives CDR1 SGHTA, CDR2 FQGNSA. V shed 1 base and J shed 3 bases, with 13 bases lying between them. TCRdb keeps only in-frame clones here, not all; method: immunoSEQ multiplex PCR. The sample has some 86,000 clones; approximately 91% are singletons. The sequence derives from an adult with an advanced solid tumor such as melanoma, head and neck, liver or kidney cancer. The V gene is TRBV7-2, the J gene TRBJ2-6, with D possibly being TRBD1 or TRBD2 (5 bases each). The sequenced sample was CD4+ or CD8+ T cells sorted from blood, obtained in a trial of the OX40 agonist ivuxolimab. This CDR3 is CASSLVSGTGGANVLTF. As DNA, the CDR3 is TGTGCCAGCAGCTTAGTCTCAGGGACGGGTGGGGCCAACGTCCTGACTTTC. The full variable domain, its missing parts supplied by reference TRBV7-2 and TRBJ2-6, is GAGVSQSPSNKVTEKGKDVELRCDPISGHTALYWYRQSLGQGLEFLIYFQGNSAPDKSGLPSDRFSAERTGGSVSTLTIQRTQQEDSAVYLCASSLVSGTGGANVLTFGAGSRLTVL.